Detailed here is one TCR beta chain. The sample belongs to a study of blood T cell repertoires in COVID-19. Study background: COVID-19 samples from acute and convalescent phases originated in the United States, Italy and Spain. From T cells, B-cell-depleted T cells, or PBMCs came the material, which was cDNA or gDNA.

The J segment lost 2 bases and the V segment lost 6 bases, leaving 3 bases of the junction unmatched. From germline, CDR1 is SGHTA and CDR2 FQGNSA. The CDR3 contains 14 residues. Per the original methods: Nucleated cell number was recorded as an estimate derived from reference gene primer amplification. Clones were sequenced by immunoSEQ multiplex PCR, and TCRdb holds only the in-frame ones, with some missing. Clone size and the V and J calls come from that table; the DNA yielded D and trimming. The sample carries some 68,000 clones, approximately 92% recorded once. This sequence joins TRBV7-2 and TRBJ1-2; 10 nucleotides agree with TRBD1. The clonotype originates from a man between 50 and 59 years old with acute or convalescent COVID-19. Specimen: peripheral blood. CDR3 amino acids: CASRSGQGNYGYTF. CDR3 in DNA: TGTGCCAGCAGATCGGGACAGGGGAACTATGGCTACACCTTC.